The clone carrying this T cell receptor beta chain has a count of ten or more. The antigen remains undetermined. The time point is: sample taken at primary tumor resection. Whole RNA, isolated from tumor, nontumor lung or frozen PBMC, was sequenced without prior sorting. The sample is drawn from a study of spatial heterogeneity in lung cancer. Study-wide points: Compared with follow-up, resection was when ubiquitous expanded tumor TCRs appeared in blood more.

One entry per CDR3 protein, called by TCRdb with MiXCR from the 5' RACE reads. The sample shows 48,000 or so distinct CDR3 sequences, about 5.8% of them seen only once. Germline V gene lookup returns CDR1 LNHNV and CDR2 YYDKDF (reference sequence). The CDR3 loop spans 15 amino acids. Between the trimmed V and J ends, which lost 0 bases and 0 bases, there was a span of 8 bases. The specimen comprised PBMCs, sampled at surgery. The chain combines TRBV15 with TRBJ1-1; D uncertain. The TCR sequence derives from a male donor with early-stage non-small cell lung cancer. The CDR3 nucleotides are TGTGCCACCAGCAGAGACAAATTCATGAACACTGAAGCTTTCTTT. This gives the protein CATSRDKFMNTEAFF.